Each of the 4 T cell receptor beta chains below was sequenced from the same sample in a study of blood T cell repertoires in COVID-19. The protocol was immunoSEQ multiplex PCR, while the TCRdb copy is restricted to in-frame clones and leaves out a portion. The table records approximately 150,000 clones, approximately 85% of them present only once. Sequencing input: peripheral blood. Every receptor here comes from a man aged 70 or older with acute or convalescent COVID-19.

The chain recombines TRBV15 with TRBJ2-1; D might be TRBD1 (5 bases). The CDR3 has 15 residues. CDR1 and CDR2 (germline): LNHNV, YYDKDF (reference sequence). Trimming stripped 0 bases from V and 7 bases from J, with 13 bases between. The CDR3, as DNA: TGTGCCACCAGCAGAGATCAAGGGGTCCGGAATGAGCAGTTCTTC. Amino acids: CATSRDQGVRNEQFF.

The chain combines TRBV5-1 with TRBJ2-5; 10 bases map to TRBD2. Unmatched junction bases numbered 6, after V lost 1 base and J lost 3 bases. This CDR3 is 16 amino acids long. Germline V gene sequence: CDR1 SGHRS, CDR2 YFSETQ. CDR3 in amino acids: CASSLTSGGAKETQYF. CDR3 DNA: TGCGCCAGCAGCTTGACCAGCGGGGGGGCCAAAGAGACCCAGTACTTC.

The gene calls are TRBV5-8 and TRBJ2-2; D is possibly TRBD1 (5 bases). The CDR3 loop spans 15 amino acids. Germline V gene sequence: CDR1 SGHTS, CDR2 YDEGEE. V was cut by 0 bases and J by 6 bases, with 12 bases left in between. CDR3 protein: CASSLGKGPAGELFF. DNA of the CDR3: TGTGCCAGCAGCTTGGGGAAGGGGCCGGCCGGGGAGCTGTTTTTT.

By sample fraction, this clone is medium-sized (0.01 to 0.1%). V is TRBV29-1 and J is TRBJ2-7; D may be TRBD1 (5 bases). The CDR3 runs 15 residues. The ends were cut back, 6 bases at V and 5 bases at J, with 23 bases in the middle. The germline V gene encodes CDR1 SQVTM and CDR2 ANQGSEA. Written as DNA, the CDR3 is TGCAGCGTACTCACCCCAGGGTTGTTACTCGACGAGCAGTACTTC. Amino acid sequence: CSVLTPGLLLDEQYF.